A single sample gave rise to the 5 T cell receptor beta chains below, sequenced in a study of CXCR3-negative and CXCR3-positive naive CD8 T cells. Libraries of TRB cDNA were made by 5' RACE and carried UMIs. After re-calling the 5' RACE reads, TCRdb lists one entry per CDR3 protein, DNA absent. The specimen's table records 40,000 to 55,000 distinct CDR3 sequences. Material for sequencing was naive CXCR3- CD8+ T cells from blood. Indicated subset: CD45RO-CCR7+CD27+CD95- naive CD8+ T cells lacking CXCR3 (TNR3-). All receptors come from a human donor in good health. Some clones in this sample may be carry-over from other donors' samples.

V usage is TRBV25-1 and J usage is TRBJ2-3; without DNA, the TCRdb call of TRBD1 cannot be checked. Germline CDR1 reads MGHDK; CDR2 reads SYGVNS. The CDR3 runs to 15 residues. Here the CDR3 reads CASSELAGGADTQHF.

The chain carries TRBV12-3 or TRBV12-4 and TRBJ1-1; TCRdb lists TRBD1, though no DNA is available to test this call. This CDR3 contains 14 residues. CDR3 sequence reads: CASSETGENTEAFF.

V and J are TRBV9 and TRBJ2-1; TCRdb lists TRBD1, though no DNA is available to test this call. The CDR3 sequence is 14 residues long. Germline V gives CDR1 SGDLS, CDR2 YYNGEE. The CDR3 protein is CASSAPSAYNEQFF.

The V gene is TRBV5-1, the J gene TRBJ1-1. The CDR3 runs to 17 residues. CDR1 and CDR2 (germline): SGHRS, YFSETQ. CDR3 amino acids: CASSLVVGQVLNTEAFF.

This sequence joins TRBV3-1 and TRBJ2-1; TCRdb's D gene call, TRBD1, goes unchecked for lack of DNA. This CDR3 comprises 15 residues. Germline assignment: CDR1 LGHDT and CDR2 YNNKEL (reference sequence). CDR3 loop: CASSLRDRGLNEQFF.